The 28 T cell receptor beta chains in this list originate from one sample, sequenced in a study of read filtering for tumor transcriptome and immune sequencing. From roughly 390 ng of RNA, a library with molecular barcoded alpha/delta and beta/gamma adaptors was made. TCRdb used MiXCR to reprocess the reads, holding one entry per CDR3 protein. The sample lists 100,000 to 150,000 distinct CDR3 sequences, over 10% occurring once. Specimen: a population of CD138-negative cells sorted from bone marrow. The receptor set was obtained from a donor at least 40 years old with multiple myeloma.

This clonotype was detected only a few times. The genes are TRBV12-3 or TRBV12-4 and TRBJ2-7, with 7 bases fitting TRBD1. This CDR3 has 16 amino acids. The V segment lost 5 bases and the J segment 2 bases; nucleotides outside the gene matches: 12. CDR3 protein: CASSPSTDRLTYEQYF. In nucleotides, the CDR3 is TGTGCCAGCAGTCCCTCTACGGACAGGTTGACCTACGAGCAGTACTTC.

This clonotype was seen many times. V is TRBV28 and J is TRBJ1-2; D remains unclear. Per germline, CDR1 MDHEN and CDR2 SYDVKM. V lost 11 bases and J 0 bases, leaving 10 bases between the germline ends. The CDR3 has 12 amino acids. For the CDR3, the DNA is TGTGCCGGATCAGAGACTAACTATGGCTACACCTTC. This sequence encodes CAGSETNYGYTF.

This clonotype was picked up many times. The J gene is TRBJ2-3, the V gene TRBV6-5, with D maybe TRBD2 (5 bases). V lost 2 bases and J 3 bases, leaving 12 bases between the germline ends. Germline lookup yields CDR1 MNHEY and CDR2 SVGAGI. CDR3 length: 15 residues. Here the CDR3 reads CASSYRASSTDTQYF. In nucleotides, the CDR3 is TGTGCCAGCAGTTACCGAGCTAGCTCGACAGATACGCAGTATTTT.

This clonotype was seen a few times. A much larger clone differs from this one at a single base, so this may be a read error. The V gene is TRBV20-1, the J gene TRBJ1-1; TRBD1 matches 11 bases. Germline CDR1 is DFQATT and CDR2 is SNEGSKA (reference sequence). The CDR3 is made up of 14 amino acids. The CDR3 here is CSARGQGVGSPPHF. The CDR3 nucleotides are TGCAGTGCTAGGGGACAGGGGGTAGGGTCACCCCCCCACTTT.

This clonotype appeared a single time. A read error may be the cause here, since a much bigger clone is one base away. The CDR3 region is CASSMNKFYGYTF. The CDR3 nucleotides read TGTGCCAGTAGTATGAACAAATTCTATGGCTACACCTTC. This chain connects TRBV19 to TRBJ1-2, with D hard to call. Trimming took off 3 bases at V and 4 bases at J, with 9 bases between the two ends. The CDR3 spans 13 residues. Germline V gene data show CDR1 as LNHDA and CDR2 as SQIVND (reference sequence).

Worth noting for this clonotype: A much more abundant neighbour one base away suggests this may be a read error. The CDR3 carries no conserved terminal phenylalanine or tryptophan, so it likely arises from a read error. This CDR3 reads CASSLTEETQYS. DNA for the CDR3: TGCGCCAGCAGCTTAACCGAAGAGACCCAGTACTCC. The chain links TRBV5-1 to TRBJ2-5; D is undetermined. V lost 2 bases and J 3 bases, leaving 5 bases between the germline ends. CDR3 length: 12 residues. Germline CDR1 and CDR2: SGHRS and YFSETQ.

This clonotype appeared a few times. The rearrangement uses TRBV4-1 and TRBJ2-2, with 7 bases fitting TRBD1. V was clipped by 3 bases and J by 6 bases; unmatched bases: 7. CDR1 MGHRA and CDR2 YSYEKL come from the germline V gene. This CDR3 has 15 residues. The CDR3: CASSHGQEAAGELFF. For the CDR3, the DNA is TGCGCCAGCAGCCATGGACAGGAGGCTGCCGGGGAGCTGTTTTTT.

This clonotype was detected a few times. A much larger clone lies a single base off, so this may be a read error. The chain is built from TRBV6-6 and TRBJ1-5; tentatively, D is TRBD1 (6 bases). This CDR3 contains 14 residues. Looked up from germline, CDR1 is MNHNY and CDR2 is SVGAGI (reference sequence). CDR3 amino acids: CASSYLQGSQSQHF. The CDR3 DNA follows: TGTGCCAGCAGTTACCTACAGGGTAGTCAGTCCCAGCATTTT.

This clonotype was counted at least ten times. The V call is TRBV5-1, the J call TRBJ2-1, with TRBD1 matching 10 bases. The V gene's germline CDR1 is SGHRS and CDR2 YFSETQ. This CDR3 contains 15 residues. V gave up 4 bases and J gave up 9 bases; unmatched junction bases: 10. The CDR3 nucleotides read TGCGCCAGCAGCGGGGGGACAGGGGTCTGGGTTGAGCAGTTCTTC. As protein: CASSGGTGVWVEQFF. Together with reference TRBV5-1 and TRBJ2-1, the CDR3 gives the full variable domain: KAGVTQTPRYLIKTRGQQVTLSCSPISGHRSVSWYQQTPGQGLQFLFEYFSETQRNKGNFPGRFSGRQFSNSRSEMNVSTLELGDSALYLCASSGGTGVWVEQFFGPGTRLTVL.

As concerns this clonotype: A much more abundant neighbour one base away suggests this may be a read error. The rearrangement links TRBV6-6 to TRBJ2-7; 8 bases agree with TRBD1. The CDR3 runs to 16 residues. Unmatched junction bases numbered 6, after V lost 0 bases and J lost 2 bases. The germline gives CDR1 MNHNY, CDR2 SVGAGI (reference sequence). The CDR3 coding sequence is TGTGCCAGCAGTTACTCGTGGACAGGGATCGCCTACGAGCAGTACTTC. Protein product: CASSYSWTGIAYEQYF.

Concerning this clonotype: Since a much larger clone is just one base distant, this may be a read error. This sequence joins TRBV7-2 and TRBJ1-1; D uncertain. Germline values: CDR1 SGHTA, CDR2 FQGNSA. Trimming shortened V by 8 bases and J by 0 bases, and 10 bases separated the two germline ends. The CDR3 runs to 13 residues. Here the CDR3 DNA reads TGTGCCAGCTCGGATGGCATGAACACTGAAGCTTTCTTT. It is translated as CASSDGMNTEAFF. Full variable domain (remainder filled in from reference TRBV7-2 and TRBJ1-1): GAGVSQSPSNKVTEKGKDVELRCDPISGHTALYWYRQSLGQGLEFLIYFQGNSAPDKSGLPSDRFSAERTGGSVSTLTIQRTQQEDSAVYLCASSDGMNTEAFFGQGTRLTVV.

This clonotype was counted many times. In nucleotides, the CDR3 is TGTGCCAAGAGGGAAGACAGGATTAATGGCTACACCTTC. It yields the protein CAKREDRINGYTF. V usage is TRBV2 and J usage is TRBJ1-2; TRBD1 is a possible D gene (6 bases). Germline V gene data show CDR1 as SNHLY and CDR2 as FYNNEI. The CDR3 runs 13 residues. V was cut by 10 bases and J by 6 bases, with 18 bases left in between. Looking up the rest from reference TRBV2 and TRBJ1-2 gives the full variable domain: EPEVTQTPSHQVTQMGQEVILRCVPISNHLYFYWYRQILGQKVEFLVSFYNNEISEKSEIFDDQFSVERPDGSNFTLKIRSTKLEDSAMYFCAKREDRINGYTFGSGTRLTVV.

This clonotype was observed many times. V usage is TRBV10-3 and J usage is TRBJ1-5, with TRBD1 matching 11 bases. The germline gives CDR1 ENHRY, CDR2 SYGVKD. The CDR3 totals 16 residues. V trimming: 3 bases; J trimming: 6 bases; junction bases outside the gene matches: 7. CDR3 sequence: CAISERDRGDAQPQHF. The CDR3 nucleotides are TGTGCCATCAGTGAACGGGACAGGGGGGACGCTCAGCCCCAGCATTTT.

This clonotype has at least ten counts. The chain recombines TRBV29-1 with TRBJ1-4; the D is unclear. With 6 bases removed from V and 0 bases from J, the gap between germline ends came to 8 bases. CDR1 is SQVTM and CDR2 is ANQGSEA in the germline V gene. This CDR3 spans 13 amino acids. The CDR3 DNA follows: TGCAGCGTGAAGACACCAACTAATGAAAAACTGTTTTTT. This translates into CSVKTPTNEKLFF. Looking up the rest from reference TRBV29-1 and TRBJ1-4 gives the full variable domain: SAVISQKPSRDICQRGTSLTIQCQVDSQVTMMFWYRQQPGQSLTLIATANQGSEATYESGFVIDKFPISRPNLTFSTLTVSNMSPEDSSIYLCSVKTPTNEKLFFGSGTQLSVL.

At least ten counts were recorded for this clonotype. The chain employs TRBV20-1 and TRBJ2-1, with 8 bases lining up with TRBD2. The germline CDR1 and CDR2 sequences are DFQATT and SNEGSKA (reference sequence). The CDR3 spans 14 residues. The V gene end was trimmed by 5 bases and the J gene end by 0 bases; junction bases not matched to a gene: 3. In nucleotides, the CDR3 is TGCAGTGCTCTAAGCGGGAGCTCCTACAATGAGCAGTTCTTC. This gives the protein CSALSGSSYNEQFF.

This clonotype was observed at least ten times. The genes are TRBV4-1 and TRBJ2-5; 10 bases are shared with TRBD1. The CDR3 covers 17 residues. V shed 0 bases and J 4 bases; nucleotides not matched to a gene: 8. CDR1 is MGHRA, CDR2 YSYEKL, per germline. Here the CDR3 reads CASSQDVDRGLGETQYF. The CDR3 DNA reads TGCGCCAGCAGCCAAGATGTTGACAGGGGGCTGGGAGAGACCCAGTACTTC.

This clonotype was recorded many times. V usage is TRBV6-1 and J usage is TRBJ2-1; 8 bases line up with TRBD1. Germline V gene data show CDR1 as MNHNS and CDR2 as SASEGT. The length of the CDR3 is 15 residues. The J segment lost 7 bases and the V segment lost 6 bases, leaving 11 bases of the junction unmatched. CDR3: CASRASGQVVNEQFF. The DNA of the CDR3 is TGTGCCAGCAGAGCTTCGGGACAGGTAGTTAATGAGCAGTTCTTC.

This clonotype was counted ten times or more. The rearrangement uses TRBV12-3 or TRBV12-4 and TRBJ2-7; 8 bases are shared with TRBD2. CDR3 length: 14 residues. J gave up 0 bases and V 3 bases, and 1 base lay outside the gene matches. As DNA, the CDR3 is TGTGCCAGCAGTTTCGGGGGGGACTCCTACGAGCAGTACTTC. Translation gives CASSFGGDSYEQYF.

This clonotype has a handful of counts. Possible read error: a much larger clone is one base away. The rearrangement links TRBV28 to TRBJ1-4, with TRBD1 identical over 7 bases. The germline gives CDR1 MDHEN, CDR2 SYDVKM. The CDR3 runs to 13 residues. J lost 8 bases, V lost 5 bases, and 5 bases had no gene match. The CDR3 loop is CASSTGVREKLFF. The CDR3 nucleotides are TGTGCCAGCAGTACAGGGGTCAGGGAAAAACTGTTTTTT.

About this clonotype itself: The junction differs from germline at one of its ends, possibly a read error. V usage is TRBV30 and J usage is TRBJ1-1, with unresolved D. CDR1 is GTSNPN and CDR2 is SVGIG in the germline V gene (reference sequence). CDR3 size: 12 residues. The CDR3 bases are TGTGCCAGGAGTGCCGGTCCTGAGATCGCTTTCTTT. As protein: CARSAGPEIAFF.

As regards this clonotype: It differs at one base from a far larger clone, so likely a read error. The chain carries TRBV7-2 and TRBJ1-1, with unresolved D. CDR1 is SGHTA and CDR2 is FQGNSA in the germline V gene. Deletions cut 0 bases from V and 4 bases from J, with 6 bases between. The CDR3 runs 13 residues. The CDR3 nucleotides read TGTGCCAGCAGCTTAGCCGCCAGCACTGAAGCTTTCTTT. It codes for CASSLAASTEAFF.

This clonotype has ten or more counts. V and J are TRBV9 and TRBJ2-1; TRBD2 aligns across 8 bases. The CDR3 contains 17 residues. V shed 4 bases, J shed 0 bases, and the junction held 9 bases outside the gene matches. CDR1 is SGDLS and CDR2 is YYNGEE in the germline V gene. Here the CDR3 reads CASSPTLSGSSYNEQFF. DNA for the CDR3: TGTGCCAGCAGCCCCACCCTCAGCGGGAGCTCCTACAATGAGCAGTTCTTC.

This clonotype was seen a few times. The V gene is TRBV25-1, the J gene TRBJ2-5; D could derive from TRBD1 or TRBD2 (5 bases each). V was pared by 3 bases and J by 3 bases, with 11 bases between. This CDR3 has 14 amino acids. Looked up from germline, CDR1 is MGHDK and CDR2 is SYGVNS. The CDR3 DNA follows: TGTGCCAGCAGTGAGTGGGGGTCCGAAGAGACCCAGTACTTC. Translation gives CASSEWGSEETQYF.

This clonotype was observed a single time. This may arise from a read error, as a much more abundant clone is one base away. This chain connects TRBV2 to TRBJ1-5; D is ambiguous. This CDR3 is built from 13 residues. Looked up from germline, CDR1 is SNHLY and CDR2 is FYNNEI. The CDR3 region has the DNA TGTGCCACCCACATGAATAGCAGTCAGCCCCAGCATTTT. This sequence encodes CATHMNSSQPQHF.

In regard to this clonotype: With a much larger clone just one base away, this may be a read error. This chain joins TRBV20-1 and TRBJ2-1, with 11 bases aligning to TRBD2. V lost 1 base to trimming and J lost 6 bases; unmatched junction nucleotides: 5. The CDR3 covers 15 residues. In germline, CDR1 is DFQATT, CDR2 SNEGSKA (reference sequence). CDR3 nucleotide sequence: TGCAGTGCTAGAGGACTAGCGGGATTAGTCAATGAGCAGTTCTTC. Its protein product is CSARGLAGLVNEQFF.

This clonotype was found many times. The chain uses TRBV28 and TRBJ1-4, with 11 bases identical to TRBD1. The CDR3 has 14 residues. The V and J ends lost 8 bases and 7 bases, in that order; junction bases with no gene match: 6. CDR1 is MDHEN, CDR2 SYDVKM, per germline. CDR3 residues: CASGAGTGGEKLFF. The CDR3 DNA reads TGTGCCAGCGGGGCCGGGACAGGGGGTGAAAAACTGTTTTTT.

This clonotype showed up many times. The chain combines TRBV5-1 with TRBJ2-1; 8 bases agree with TRBD2. CDR1 SGHRS and CDR2 YFSETQ come from the germline V gene. The CDR3 extends over 18 amino acids. V trimming: 3 bases; J trimming: 7 bases; junction bases outside the gene matches: 18. The CDR3 DNA is TGCGCCAGCAGCTCCGCGGAGGGGATTAGCGGGATAACAAATGAGCAGTTCTTC. As protein: CASSSAEGISGITNEQFF.

The gene calls are TRBV14 and TRBJ2-1, with D possibly matching TRBD2 (5 bases). V dropped 4 bases and J dropped 10 bases, with 17 bases sitting between them. Germline loops: CDR1 SGHDN, CDR2 FVKESK. The CDR3 runs to 14 residues. CDR3 in amino acids: CASSLIVGRGEQFF. The CDR3 DNA reads as TGTGCCAGCAGCCTGATCGTCGGTCGCGGGGAGCAGTTCTTC.